The 14 T cell receptor beta chains given below trace back to one sample, sequenced in a study of lung T cells in sarcoidosis with Löfgren's syndrome. TCRdb reanalysed the reads using MiXCR and keeps one entry per CDR3 protein. Counted here are 60,000 or so distinct CDR3 sequences, about 20% occurring once; the ten biggest clones make up approximately 2.1%. The sequencing input was CD4+ T cells from PBMCs. Receptors were obtained from a human donor with sarcoidosis (Löfgren's syndrome or another form), or a control subject (not recorded which).

This clonotype was detected ten times or more. The J gene is TRBJ1-2, the V gene TRBV20-1; D is ambiguous. Trimming pared 1 base from V and 7 bases from J, leaving 13 bases between. CDR3 size: 13 residues. The V gene's germline CDR1 is DFQATT and CDR2 SNEGSKA (reference sequence). CDR3 in amino acids: CSARGAGLGGYTF. CDR3 nucleotides: TGCAGTGCTAGAGGAGCAGGTTTAGGTGGCTACACCTTC.

In its sample, this clonotype was seen a few times. The chain is built from TRBV24-1 and TRBJ2-1; tentative D call: TRBD2 (6 bases). CDR3 length equals 15 residues. Per the germline V gene, CDR1 is KGHDR and CDR2 is SFDVKD. V lost 2 bases, J lost 4 bases, and 11 bases lay in between. CDR3 bases: TGTGCCACCAGTGATTCGGCTAGCGCATACAATGAGCAGTTCTTC. It encodes CATSDSASAYNEQFF.

V usage is TRBV7-9 and J usage is TRBJ1-5; TRBD1 matches at 8 bases. In germline, CDR1 is SEHNR, CDR2 FQNEAQ (reference sequence). The CDR3 runs to 13 residues. The CDR3 DNA reads TGTGCGGGCGGACAGGGCCGAGAACAGCCCCAGCATTTT. Protein: CAGGQGREQPQHF.

In its sample, this clonotype was seen many times. The chain is built from TRBV6-1 and TRBJ2-4, with 7 bases that match TRBD1. With V trimmed by 6 bases and J by 4 bases, 6 bases remained unmatched. The V gene's germline CDR1 is MNHNS and CDR2 SASEGT. The CDR3 runs 14 residues. The CDR3 loop is CASSRTGIKNIQYF. The CDR3 bases are TGTGCCAGCAGCCGGACAGGAATTAAAAACATTCAGTACTTC.

Points on this clonotype: The conserved phenylalanine or tryptophan normally closing the CDR3 is absent here, so this likely arose from a read error. The rearrangement uses TRBV4-1 and TRBJ2-2, with TRBD1 as a possible D gene (6 bases). V was cut by 6 bases and J by 6 bases, with 14 bases left in between. From germline, CDR1 is MGHRA and CDR2 YSYEKL. The CDR3 runs to 14 residues. In DNA, the CDR3 is TGCGCCAGCAGTCTGATCAGGGGTCCCGGGGAGCTGTTTTCT. Amino acids: CASSLIRGPGELFS.

This clonotype was seen repeatedly, ten times or more. The rearrangement joins TRBV28 to TRBJ2-1; tentatively, D is TRBD1 or TRBD2 (5 bases each). Per germline, CDR1 MDHEN and CDR2 SYDVKM. The length of the CDR3 is 16 residues. V lost 6 bases, J lost 8 bases, and 23 bases lay in between. DNA of the CDR3: TGTGCCAGCAGCCCTCCTGACTCACACCGAGGGGATGAGCAGTTCTTC. Protein sequence: CASSPPDSHRGDEQFF.

This clonotype was seen more than once but under ten times. The chain links TRBV5-1 to TRBJ2-2, with 9 bases identical to TRBD2. The CDR3 is made up of 14 amino acids. The germline V gene encodes CDR1 SGHRS and CDR2 YFSETQ. J gave up 7 bases and V 4 bases, and 5 bases lay outside the gene matches. The CDR3 is CASSRDSGSGELFF. CDR3 DNA: TGCGCCAGCAGCCGTGATAGCGGGAGCGGGGAGCTGTTTTTT.

This clonotype has at least ten counts. The chain links TRBV6-1 to TRBJ2-1; unclear D gene. The CDR3 runs to 16 residues. CDR1 and CDR2 (germline): MNHNS, SASEGT. V shed 1 base and J shed 7 bases, with 17 bases lying between them. The CDR3 spells CASSEVWARNENEQFF. The CDR3 region has the DNA TGTGCCAGCAGTGAAGTTTGGGCCAGGAATGAGAATGAGCAGTTCTTC.

This clonotype was counted many times. V usage is TRBV6-1 and J usage is TRBJ2-3, with D unclear. The germline V gene has CDR1 MNHNS and CDR2 SASEGT. This CDR3 comprises 12 residues. Trimming cost V 7 bases and J 9 bases, with 14 bases left between them. This CDR3 reads CASTGSPPTQYF. The CDR3 bases are TGTGCCAGCACAGGAAGTCCGCCCACGCAGTATTTT.

This clonotype has a count of ten or more. The rearrangement joins TRBV28 to TRBJ2-7, with D tentatively TRBD2 (6 bases). From germline, CDR1 is MDHEN and CDR2 SYDVKM. This CDR3 has 14 amino acids. V was clipped by 3 bases and J by 4 bases, with 13 bases between them. CDR3 DNA sequence: TGTGCCAGCAGTTTTATGCGGGATGATTACGAGCAGTACTTC. It translates to CASSFMRDDYEQYF.

This clonotype occurred a few times. The J gene is TRBJ2-2, the V gene TRBV24-1; tentative D call: TRBD1 (6 bases). Looked up from germline, CDR1 is KGHDR and CDR2 is SFDVKD. The CDR3 is 13 amino acids. With 9 bases removed from V and 6 bases from J, the gap between germline ends came to 13 bases. The CDR3 nucleotides are TGTGCCACCGCCTCACAGGGTTCCGGGGAGCTGTTTTTT. Residues: CATASQGSGELFF.

There are many counts of this clonotype. This chain connects TRBV5-1 to TRBJ2-2; tentative D call: TRBD1 (6 bases). V lost 8 bases to trimming and J lost 1 base, with 15 bases between them. The CDR3 has 15 amino acids. Germline CDR1 is SGHRS and CDR2 is YFSETQ. The CDR3 reads CASTPGHRNTGELFF. The CDR3, as DNA: TGCGCCAGTACTCCGGGACACAGGAACACCGGGGAGCTGTTTTTT.

A word on this clonotype: With a much larger clone just one base away, this may be a read error. The chain carries TRBV7-6 and TRBJ2-3; D gene uncertain. Germline assignment: CDR1 SGHVS and CDR2 FNYEAQ. The V end was cut by 4 bases, the J end by 4 bases, with 9 bases between. The CDR3 runs 13 residues. The chain's CDR3 is CASSYKVADTQYF. CDR3 DNA: TGTGCCAGCAGCTACAAGGTTGCAGATACGCAGTATTTT.

This chain uses TRBV7-3 with TRBJ1-3, with unresolved D. Germline CDR1 reads SGHTA; CDR2 reads FQGTGA. V gave up 5 bases and J gave up 4 bases, with 3 bases separating them. The CDR3 has 11 amino acids. The CDR3: CASSRGNTIYF. Here the CDR3 DNA reads TGTGCCAGCAGCCGAGGAAACACCATATATTTT.